What follows is one T cell receptor (beta chain) and its context. This entry is derived from a study of T cells in Graves' hyperthyroidism and ophthalmopathy. CDR3 length: 19 residues. From germline, CDR1 is SEHNR and CDR2 FQNEAQ (reference sequence). V was shortened by 5 bases and J by 5 bases, with 27 bases between the two germline ends. Used for diagnoses were clinical symptoms, serum thyroxine and TRAb, thyroid ultrasound and orbital computed tomography. TCR beta CDR3 regions were amplified from RNA transcripts. A first-round RT-PCR of the TCR CDR3 used the HTBI primer set. Each CDR3 protein is one row after TCRdb ran MiXCR on the multiplex PCR reads. The sample includes nearly 600,000 distinct CDR3 sequences, approximately 15% seen only once; the top ten take more than 5%.

The sequenced sample was blood. The source of this sequence is a woman aged 30 to 39 with Graves' hyperthyroidism that later progressed to Graves' ophthalmopathy. The V and J genes are TRBV7-9 and TRBJ1-4; the D gene is possibly TRBD1 (6 bases). The CDR3 sequence is CASSPQLGARTKPNEKLFF. The CDR3 nucleotides read TGTGCCAGCAGCCCACAATTGGGGGCCCGGACGAAACCGAATGAAAAACTGTTTTTT.